This T cell receptor beta chain was captured in a study of T cell repertoires in cytomegalovirus infection. Across the whole study: Evidence of both CMV infection and a matching HLA type came from public TCR beta signatures.

From the reads, TCRdb called clonotypes with MiXCR, one entry per CDR3 protein. This table has about 310,000 distinct CDR3 sequences, roughly a sixth appearing once. This clonotype originated in a human donor in good health (CMV status not recorded). Some clones in this sample may be carry-over from other donors' samples. Input material: PBMCs.

The CDR3 here is CASSLTGETEAFF. The CDR3, as DNA: TGCGCCAGCAGCTTGACAGGGGAGACTGAAGCTTTCTTT. The chain couples TRBV5-1 to TRBJ1-1; 7 positions match TRBD1. CDR1 SGHRS and CDR2 YFSETQ come from the germline V gene. Germline trimming cut 1 base from V and 5 bases from J; bases unmatched to any gene: 2. The length of the CDR3 is 13 residues.